Sequencing of this T cell receptor beta chain was carried out in a study of blood T cell repertoires in COVID-19. Across the study: The cDNA or gDNA used as material had been derived from T cells, B-cell-depleted T cells, or PBMCs.

Germline CDR1 and CDR2: PRHDT and FYEKMQ (reference sequence). The CDR3 spans 14 residues. V shed 2 bases and J shed 8 bases, with 12 bases lying between them. Under the authors' procedure: Reference gene primer amplification in the assay estimated nucleated cell counts. The data were produced by immunoSEQ multiplex PCR, yet TCRdb's version contains in-frame clones alone and is incomplete. The D gene and trimming were derived from the DNA, and the V and J assignments and clone size from that table. In the table there are fewer than 250,000 clones, approximately 80% of which are singletons. The study recruited people aged about 18 to 90 years across about two dozen US areas.

The sample taken for sequencing was PBMCs or T cells enriched from blood (not recorded which). This receptor was taken from a woman between 35 and 50 years old with acute COVID-19. This chain connects TRBV13 to TRBJ1-4; a possible D gene is TRBD1 (5 bases). The DNA for the CDR3 is TGTGCCAGCAGCTTAAGGGGAGGCCGGGAAAAACTGTTTTTT. Its protein is CASSLRGGREKLFF. The full variable domain, completed using reference TRBV13 and TRBJ1-4, is AAGVIQSPRHLIKEKRETATLKCYPIPRHDTVYWYQQGPGQDPQFLISFYEKMQSDKGSIPDRFSAQQFSDYHSELNMSSLELGDSALYFCASSLRGGREKLFFGSGTQLSVL.